The T cell receptor (beta chain) described here comes from a study of cytomegalovirus exposure and HLA in healthy donors. It was with 60 Vbeta and 13 Jbeta primers that the PCR ran. This table comes from immunoSEQ multiplex PCR, and its TCRdb copy is limited to in-frame clones, with some not included. The repertoire holds 150,000 to 200,000 clones, 75% seen once, with approximately 3.1% in the top ten. Study-wide points: In a later analysis, TCR beta V- and J-gene trimming was associated with a missense DCLRE1C variant. Roughly even sequencing depth across donors was the assumption behind the presence/absence analyses.

Germline V gives CDR1 MNHEY, CDR2 SVGAGI. V gave up 0 bases and J gave up 4 bases, with 10 bases separating them. The CDR3 has 16 amino acids. This clone has a handful of counts. Its target is unknown. The TCR originated in a woman between 50 and 59 years old in good health and CMV-seropositive. The genes are TRBV6-5 and TRBJ2-6, with D possibly matching TRBD2 (6 bases). The specimen sequenced was PBMCs. CDR3 region: CASSYSSGLGANVLTF. The DNA of the CDR3 is TGTGCCAGCAGTTACTCGAGCGGGCTCGGGGCCAACGTCCTGACTTTC.